What follows are 29 T cell receptor beta chains derived from one specimen sequenced in a study of shared clonotypes between healthy human individuals (TCRdb year 2020). Library preparation employed the immunoSEQ multiplex PCR assay. TCRdb mirrors the immuneACCESS table, restricted to in-frame sequences. Some clones are absent from its copies; in checked studies, under half trace to an unresolved V gene, and the reason for the others is unknown. The sample table contains about 1 million clones; only one count was recorded for about three quarters of them. Approximately 1.5% of the sample is taken by the ten largest. The specimen was memory CD4+ T cells sorted from blood. The sample's cell subset or site label, in plain terms: CD45RA-negative fraction. The source of these receptors is a man aged 18-30 years in good health.

The V call is TRBV6-5, the J call TRBJ2-3, with TRBD2 matching over 9 bases. Germline V gene sequence: CDR1 MNHEY, CDR2 SVGAGI. V shed 6 bases and J 6 bases; nucleotides not matched to a gene: 10. The CDR3 contains 15 residues. For the CDR3, the DNA is TGTGCCAGCAGCAACGGGGGGACTAGCAAGGATACGCAGTATTTT. The encoded protein is CASSNGGTSKDTQYF.

This sequence joins TRBV5-1 and TRBJ2-5; TRBD1 might be the D (6 bases). This CDR3 spans 13 amino acids. Germline V gene sequence: CDR1 SGHRS, CDR2 YFSETQ. V was pared by 0 bases and J by 5 bases, with 8 bases between. For the CDR3, the DNA is TGCGCCAGCAGCTTGGACAGGGAGGAGACCCAGTACTTC. Residues: CASSLDREETQYF.

This clone was found once. This chain connects TRBV7-2 to TRBJ2-3; D ambiguous. The V end lost 5 bases, the J end lost 0 bases, and 15 bases lay between the germline ends. This CDR3 region has 16 residues. Germline lookup yields CDR1 SGHTA and CDR2 FQGNSA. CDR3 amino acids: CASSADRYGSTDTQYF. The DNA of the CDR3 is TGTGCCAGCAGCGCGGACCGTTATGGAAGCACAGATACGCAGTATTTT.

This clone was detected only once. V is TRBV6-5 and J is TRBJ1-5, with D tentatively TRBD1 (5 bases). The germline gives CDR1 MNHEY, CDR2 SVGAGI. There are 13 residues in the CDR3. Trimming removed 6 bases from V and 4 bases from J, with 10 bases in between. The CDR3 is CASRGRPNQPQHF. DNA for the CDR3: TGTGCCAGCAGGGGACGGCCTAATCAGCCCCAGCATTTT.

The chain has TRBV18 and TRBJ2-7; 7 positions agree with TRBD2. Germline V gene data show CDR1 as KGHSH and CDR2 as LQKENI. The J segment lost 6 bases and the V segment lost 3 bases, leaving 8 bases of the junction unmatched. CDR3 length equals 14 residues. CDR3 nucleotide sequence: TGTGCCAGCTCACCCCTTGGCGCGGGAGTCGAGCAGTACTTC. It translates to CASSPLGAGVEQYF. The whole variable domain, filled in from reference TRBV18 and TRBJ2-7, reads NAGVMQNPRHLVRRRGQEARLRCSPMKGHSHVYWYRQLPEEGLKFMVYLQKENIIDESGMPKERFSAEFPKEGPSILRIQQVVRGDSAAYFCASSPLGAGVEQYFGPGTRLTVT.

V gene TRBV6-5 combines with J gene TRBJ1-2, with D perhaps matching TRBD1 (5 bases). The CDR3 extends over 13 amino acids. V was shortened by 5 bases and J by 4 bases, with 11 bases between the two germline ends. Germline V lookup: CDR1 MNHEY, CDR2 SVGAGI. The DNA for the CDR3 is TGTGCCAGCAGTACCCAGGGAGGCTATGGCTACACCTTC. Its translation is CASSTQGGYGYTF.

The chain uses TRBV5-1 and TRBJ2-5; D is perhaps TRBD2 (6 bases). This CDR3 is built from 15 residues. Germline loops: CDR1 SGHRS, CDR2 YFSETQ. The V and J ends lost 1 base and 5 bases respectively, with 15 bases between them. Written as DNA, the CDR3 is TGCGCCAGCAGCTTGAAATTGGGAGGCCCGGAGACCCAGTACTTC. Protein product: CASSLKLGGPETQYF.

This chain joins TRBV11-2 and TRBJ2-3; 12 nucleotides match TRBD1. Trimming removed 5 bases from V and 8 bases from J; junction bases left unmatched: 20. The CDR3 runs 19 residues. In germline, CDR1 is SGHAT, CDR2 FQNNGV. CDR3 loop: CASSTSTGTGGVLVSTQYF. The DNA of the CDR3 is TGTGCCAGCAGCACCTCGACCGGGACAGGGGGCGTCCTGGTCTCTACGCAGTATTTT.

This clone was counted ten times or more. The chain joins TRBV19 to TRBJ1-5; D call uncertain. This CDR3 is 13 amino acids long. Germline CDR1 is LNHDA and CDR2 is SQIVND (reference sequence). The V and J ends lost 3 bases and 6 bases respectively, with 9 bases between them. CDR3 protein: CASSIQKSQPQHF. The CDR3 region has the DNA TGTGCCAGTAGTATCCAGAAATCTCAGCCCCAGCATTTT.

This sequence joins TRBV6-5 and TRBJ1-5; the D gene is possibly TRBD1 (6 bases). V dropped 6 bases and J dropped 6 bases, with 15 bases sitting between them. Germline CDR1 reads MNHEY; CDR2 reads SVGAGI. The CDR3 covers 14 residues. The CDR3 DNA reads TGTGCCAGCAGCCCGTACAGGGAGGGTCAGCCCCAGCATTTT. It translates to CASSPYREGQPQHF.

The chain combines TRBV2 with TRBJ2-2; D unresolved. Germline-derived CDR1 and CDR2 are SNHLY and FYNNEI. The CDR3 extends over 14 amino acids. Trimming took 4 bases from V and 6 from J, leaving 12 bases between them. The CDR3: CASSVLTRAGELFF. In DNA, the CDR3 is TGTGCCAGCAGTGTGTTGACCCGGGCCGGGGAGCTGTTTTTT.

The chain is built from TRBV28 and TRBJ2-5; 7 positions match TRBD2. The germline gives CDR1 MDHEN, CDR2 SYDVKM. The CDR3 consists of 13 residues. Germline trimming cut 4 bases from V and 2 bases from J; bases unmatched to any gene: 1. This CDR3 reads CASSWGGQETQYF. The CDR3 DNA follows: TGTGCCAGCAGTTGGGGGGGGCAAGAGACCCAGTACTTC.

This clone was counted a few times. The rearrangement joins TRBV11-1 to TRBJ2-1; 12 bases are a match to TRBD2. The CDR3 sequence is 13 residues long. Germline CDR1 SGHAT, CDR2 FQDESV (reference sequence). Trimming cost V 5 bases and J 9 bases; bases outside gene matches: 2. In DNA, the CDR3 is TGTGCCAGCAGCCCGGGACTAGCGGGTGAGCAGTTCTTC. Its translation is CASSPGLAGEQFF.

The chain is built from TRBV7-2 and TRBJ2-1; 8 positions match TRBD2. V gave up 5 bases and J gave up 9 bases; unmatched junction bases: 6. CDR1 and CDR2 from the germline V gene are SGHTA and FQGNSA. This CDR3 contains 13 residues. CDR3: CASSKNGGGEQFF. The CDR3 DNA follows: TGTGCCAGCAGCAAGAACGGGGGGGGTGAGCAGTTCTTC.

The chain carries TRBV9 and TRBJ2-7, with 9 bases aligning to TRBD1. The CDR3 is 16 residues long. Germline loops: CDR1 SGDLS, CDR2 YYNGEE. J was trimmed by 7 bases and V by 0 bases; bases with no gene match: 11. CDR3 DNA: TGTGCCAGCAGCGTAGGGGAGGGACAGGGTTTGGGAGAGCAGTACTTC. Its protein product is CASSVGEGQGLGEQYF.

In regard to this clone: This same CDR3 is encoded by further DNA sequences in the sample. The J gene is TRBJ2-1, the V gene TRBV6-4, with 13 bases lining up with TRBD2. Germline V gene data show CDR1 as MRHNA and CDR2 as SNTAGT. This CDR3 region has 14 residues. Trimming removed 6 bases from V and 5 bases from J; junction bases left unmatched: 1. CDR3: CASRGTSGNNEQFF. CDR3 bases: TGTGCCAGCAGAGGGACTAGCGGGAACAATGAGCAGTTCTTC.

Comment on this clone: It may be a read error: a sequence one base away is much more abundant. The chain uses TRBV19 and TRBJ1-6; 9 bases are shared with TRBD1. The germline gives CDR1 LNHDA, CDR2 SQIVND (reference sequence). J lost 8 bases, V lost 6 bases, and 2 bases had no gene match. This CDR3 contains 13 residues. The DNA of the CDR3 is TGTGCCAGTAGCCGGGACAGGGATTCACCCCTCCACTTT. It specifies CASSRDRDSPLHF.

The J gene is TRBJ1-4, the V gene TRBV11-2; a weak D match, TRBD1 (5 bases). The germline gives CDR1 SGHAT, CDR2 FQNNGV. This CDR3 has 15 residues. V was clipped by 2 bases and J by 1 base, with 8 bases between them. DNA for the CDR3: TGTGCCAGCAGCTTAAGGGGAAGAACTAATGAAAAACTGTTTTTT. Translating gives CASSLRGRTNEKLFF.

The chain is built from TRBV6-5 and TRBJ2-3; 11 bases match TRBD2. The CDR3 loop spans 14 amino acids. The germline CDR1 and CDR2 sequences are MNHEY and SVGAGI. The J segment lost 3 bases and the V segment lost 4 bases, leaving 0 bases of the junction unmatched. CDR3 in amino acids: CASSWTSGTDTQYF. The DNA for the CDR3 is TGTGCCAGCAGTTGGACTAGCGGGACAGATACGCAGTATTTT.

The chain has TRBV5-5 and TRBJ2-7, with a weak D call TRBD2 (6 bases). The CDR3 runs to 15 residues. Trimming shortened V by 0 bases and J by 0 bases, and 10 bases separated the two germline ends. Germline V gene sequence: CDR1 SGHKS, CDR2 YYEKEE (reference sequence). DNA of the CDR3: TGTGCCAGCAGCTTGGGGAGCGGGCTCTCCTACGAGCAGTACTTC. This codes for CASSLGSGLSYEQYF. Supplemented by reference TRBV5-5 and TRBJ2-7, the full variable domain reads DAGVTQSPTHLIKTRGQQVTLRCSPISGHKSVSWYQQVLGQGPQFIFQYYEKEERGRGNFPDRFSARQFPNYSSELNVNALLLGDSALYLCASSLGSGLSYEQYFGPGTRLTVT.

V gene TRBV2 combines with J gene TRBJ1-6; maybe TRBD1 (6 bases). Germline V gene sequence: CDR1 SNHLY, CDR2 FYNNEI. The CDR3 loop spans 16 amino acids. V lost 4 bases and J lost 7, with 17 bases in between. For the CDR3, the DNA is TGTGCCAGCAGTGTGGGCGGCGGGGGGACAAATTCACCCCTCCACTTT. Residues: CASSVGGGGTNSPLHF.

The chain recombines TRBV6-1 with TRBJ2-7; a possible D gene is TRBD1 (6 bases). The V gene lost 0 bases and the J gene lost 5 bases, with 11 bases spanning the gap. There are 14 residues in the CDR3. Germline V gene lookup returns CDR1 MNHNS and CDR2 SASEGT. CDR3 nucleotides: TGTGCCAGCAGTGAAGCCTTGGGACACCACGAGCAGTACTTC. It translates to CASSEALGHHEQYF.

The chain has TRBV10-3 and TRBJ2-3; 10 bases match TRBD1. The CDR3 loop spans 14 amino acids. Per germline, CDR1 ENHRY and CDR2 SYGVKD. Trimming removed 7 bases from V and 4 bases from J; junction bases left unmatched: 5. CDR3 in amino acids: CAIKRTGGPDTQYF. In DNA, the CDR3 is TGTGCCATCAAGAGGACAGGGGGACCAGATACGCAGTATTTT.

This chain links TRBV28 with TRBJ2-3, with D tentatively TRBD1 or TRBD2 (6 bases each). V was trimmed by 5 bases and J by 3 bases, leaving 12 bases between them. This CDR3 region has 14 residues. The germline CDR1 and CDR2 sequences are MDHEN and SYDVKM. CDR3 DNA: TGTGCCAGCAGTGGGGGGCAGGGAACAGATACGCAGTATTTT. Amino acids: CASSGGQGTDTQYF.

A note on this clone: Compared with germline, one end of the junction differs, possibly owing to a read error. In DNA form, the CDR3 reads TGTGCTAGCAGCTTAGGGCGGAGAAGCACAGATACGCAGTATTTT. It encodes CASSLGRRSTDTQYF. The V and J genes are TRBV7-7 and TRBJ2-3; D ambiguous. The CDR3 extends over 15 amino acids. Germline V lookup: CDR1 SSHAT, CDR2 FNYEAQ (reference sequence).

This chain connects TRBV7-9 to TRBJ1-6; D remains unclear. Germline V CDR1 and CDR2: SEHNR, FQNEAQ (reference sequence). The CDR3 length is 13 residues. Trimming left V 3 bases short and J 7 bases short, with 7 bases between. The CDR3 loop is CASSLHSNSPLHF. For the CDR3, the DNA is TGTGCCAGCAGCTTGCACAGCAATTCACCCCTCCACTTT.

The chain joins TRBV6-6 to TRBJ2-6; TRBD1 matches 10 bases. The germline V gene encodes CDR1 MNHNY and CDR2 SVGAGI (reference sequence). The J segment lost 4 bases and the V segment lost 6 bases, leaving 6 bases of the junction unmatched. The CDR3 contains 16 residues. This CDR3 reads CASRTGGYGGANVLTF. As DNA, the CDR3 is TGTGCCAGCAGGACAGGGGGCTATGGAGGGGCCAACGTCCTGACTTTC.

The chain is built from TRBV11-1 and TRBJ2-1; 8 bases fit TRBD2. Germline V gene sequence: CDR1 SGHAT, CDR2 FQDESV (reference sequence). After removal of 2 bases from V and 0 bases from J, the junction contained 9 bases not matched to a gene. CDR3 size: 18 residues. CDR3: CASSLRSPGGSSYNEQFF. CDR3 bases: TGTGCCAGCAGCTTACGGTCCCCGGGGGGGAGCTCCTACAATGAGCAGTTCTTC.

To note about this clone: Different DNA sequences within this sample yield the same CDR3. This chain links TRBV28 with TRBJ2-7; 7 bases are a match to TRBD2. CDR1 and CDR2 from the germline V gene are MDHEN and SYDVKM. After removal of 3 bases from V and 0 bases from J, the junction contained 2 bases not matched to a gene. The CDR3 has 14 residues. The CDR3 DNA reads TGTGCCAGCAGTTTGGCGGGGGTCTCCTACGAGCAGTACTTC. Translating it yields CASSLAGVSYEQYF. The full variable domain, completed using reference TRBV28 and TRBJ2-7, is DVKVTQSSRYLVKRTGEKVFLECVQDMDHENMFWYRQDPGLGLRLIYFSYDVKMKEKGDIPEGYSVSREKKERFSLILESASTNQTSMYLCASSLAGVSYEQYFGPGTRLTVT.